The next 9 T cell receptor beta chains were all read from a single sample in a study of control samples from healthy donors and cancer patients. Sequencing was performed with immunoSEQ multiplex PCR; in TCRdb, only in-frame clones are kept and a portion is missing. The data show roughly 130,000 clones, just under 95% seen once. Sequencing was performed on PBMCs. These receptor sequences come from a man aged 60-69 years with colorectal cancer.

V usage is TRBV25-1 and J usage is TRBJ2-7; no clear D gene. V dropped 4 bases and J dropped 6 bases, with 13 bases sitting between them. This CDR3 is built from 13 residues. Germline CDR1 reads MGHDK; CDR2 reads SYGVNS. The CDR3 sequence is CASSGGWNPEQYF. Written as DNA, the CDR3 is TGTGCCAGCAGTGGTGGGTGGAACCCCGAGCAGTACTTC.

This clone was detected once. The DNA for the CDR3 is TGTGCCTGGAGTGTAGGAGCGACTGAGCAGTTCTTC. The encoded protein is CAWSVGATEQFF. This rearrangement joins TRBV30 to TRBJ2-1; D unclear. Germline V lookup: CDR1 GTSNPN, CDR2 SVGIG (reference sequence). Trimming shortened V by 0 bases and J by 9 bases, and 9 bases separated the two germline ends. This CDR3 is built from 12 residues.

The rearrangement joins TRBV7-2 to TRBJ1-4; possible D gene TRBD1, 5 bases. Germline CDR1 reads SGHTA; CDR2 reads FQGNSA. The CDR3 is made up of 15 amino acids. Trimming took 4 bases from V and 7 from J, leaving 16 bases between them. CDR3: CASSWTRTSTEKLFF. DNA for the CDR3: TGTGCCAGCAGCTGGACACGCACAAGTACTGAAAAACTGTTTTTT.

This chain joins TRBV3-1 (or the pseudogene TRBV3-2) and TRBJ1-1; 9 bases match TRBD1. CDR3 length: 17 residues. J lost 1 base, V lost 0 bases, and 6 bases had no gene match. CDR1 and CDR2 from the germline V gene are LGHDT and YNNKEL (reference sequence). The CDR3 protein is CASSQDWETGGNTEAFF. In nucleotides, the CDR3 is TGTGCCAGCAGCCAAGATTGGGAGACAGGGGGGAACACTGAAGCTTTCTTT.

The chain uses TRBV2 and TRBJ2-1; unclear D gene. The CDR3 covers 13 residues. The ends were cut back, 4 bases at V and 2 bases at J, with 6 bases in the middle. Germline-derived CDR1 and CDR2 are SNHLY and FYNNEI. The CDR3 bases are TGTGCCAGCAGTGGCGTGGCCTACAATGAGCAGTTCTTC. Amino acid sequence: CASSGVAYNEQFF.

V gene TRBV5-8 combines with J gene TRBJ1-1; 10 bases match TRBD1. Trimming cost V 0 bases and J 3 bases; bases outside gene matches: 8. This CDR3 has 17 amino acids. Germline CDR1 reads SGHTS; CDR2 reads YDEGEE. The CDR3: CASSLAGDRGWDTEAFF. The CDR3 nucleotides are TGTGCCAGCAGCTTGGCCGGGGACAGGGGCTGGGACACTGAAGCTTTCTTT.

This clone appeared once. This rearrangement joins TRBV4-3 to TRBJ1-2; the match to TRBD1 covers 10 bases. After removal of 0 bases from V and 3 bases from J, the junction contained 4 bases not matched to a gene. This CDR3 has 16 amino acids. The germline V gene encodes CDR1 LGHNA and CDR2 YSLEER. The CDR3 sequence: CASSQDRTGGDYGYTF. Here the CDR3 DNA reads TGCGCCAGCAGCCAAGATCGGACAGGGGGGGACTATGGCTACACCTTC.

CDR3 bases: TGTGCCACCAGCTCCCCCTCTGGACACCGCACTGAAGCTTTCTTT. Its translation: CATSSPSGHRTEAFF. The chain couples TRBV15 to TRBJ1-1, with D possibly being TRBD1 (5 bases). V lost 5 bases and J 4 bases, leaving 17 bases between the germline ends. The CDR3 totals 15 residues. The V gene's germline CDR1 is LNHNV and CDR2 YYDKDF (reference sequence).

This clone was picked up one time. CDR3 protein: CASSPGRVNSPLHF. In nucleotides, the CDR3 is TGTGCCAGCTCACCAGGACGGGTTAATTCACCCCTCCACTTT. The chain couples TRBV18 to TRBJ1-6; D is ambiguous. The germline V gene encodes CDR1 KGHSH and CDR2 LQKENI. The V and J ends lost 2 bases and 6 bases respectively, with 8 bases between them. The CDR3 is 14 residues long.